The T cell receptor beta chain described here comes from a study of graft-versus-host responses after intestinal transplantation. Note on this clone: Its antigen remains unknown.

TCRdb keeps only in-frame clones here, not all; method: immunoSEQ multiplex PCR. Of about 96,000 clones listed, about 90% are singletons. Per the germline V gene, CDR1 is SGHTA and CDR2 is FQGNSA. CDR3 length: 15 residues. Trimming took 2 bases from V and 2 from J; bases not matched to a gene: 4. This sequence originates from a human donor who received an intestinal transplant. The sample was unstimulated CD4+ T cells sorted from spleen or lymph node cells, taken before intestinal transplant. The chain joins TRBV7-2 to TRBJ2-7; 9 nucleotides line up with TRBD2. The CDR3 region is CASSLSRGGPYEQYF. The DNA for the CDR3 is TGTGCCAGCAGCTTATCGCGGGGGGGGCCCTACGAGCAGTACTTC. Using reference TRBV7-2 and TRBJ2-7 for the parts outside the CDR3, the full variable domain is GAGVSQSPSNKVTEKGKDVELRCDPISGHTALYWYRQSLGQGLEFLIYFQGNSAPDKSGLPSDRFSAERTGGSVSTLTIQRTQQEDSAVYLCASSLSRGGPYEQYFGPGTRLTVT.